These 18 T cell receptor beta chains were all obtained from the same sample, sequenced in a study of CD8 T cells in Susac syndrome. With random hexamers, reverse transcription was performed on about 0.5 to 1 ug of RNA. Using its own MiXCR run on the immunoSEQ multiplex PCR reads, TCRdb lists one record per CDR3 protein. The sample yields more than 65,000 distinct CDR3 sequences, 95% seen once. The sample taken for sequencing was CD8+ T cells from PBMCs. Receptors were obtained from a human donor in good health.

The genes are TRBV4-1 and TRBJ2-3; 8 bases match TRBD1. Trimming cost V 5 bases and J 5 bases; bases outside gene matches: 9. Looked up from germline, CDR1 is MGHRA and CDR2 is YSYEKL. This CDR3 contains 15 residues. The CDR3, as DNA: TGCGCCAGCAGCTCAGACCCAGGGGGCGGAGATACGCAGTATTTT. Translated: CASSSDPGGGDTQYF.

The genes are TRBV19 and TRBJ2-1; no reliable D call. This CDR3 has 13 amino acids. Germline-derived CDR1 and CDR2 are LNHDA and SQIVND (reference sequence). V lost 5 bases and J 3 bases, leaving 8 bases between the germline ends. Here the CDR3 DNA reads TGTGCCAGTAGTGCGTCAGGCTACAATGAGCAGTTCTTC. Translated: CASSASGYNEQFF.

CDR3 DNA: TGTGCCAGCAGCTTAAGCCCCTCCGGGTTGTTAAATGAAAAACTGTTTTTT. As protein: CASSLSPSGLLNEKLFF. The J gene is TRBJ1-4, the V gene TRBV7-6; D is unclear. Per the germline V gene, CDR1 is SGHVS and CDR2 is FNYEAQ. V was trimmed by 2 bases and J by 5 bases, leaving 18 bases between them. This CDR3 spans 17 amino acids.

The chain employs TRBV30 and TRBJ2-4; D may be TRBD2 (6 bases). V was shortened by 0 bases and J by 15 bases, with 18 bases between the two germline ends. This CDR3 contains 13 residues. The germline V gene encodes CDR1 GTSNPN and CDR2 SVGIG (reference sequence). CDR3 sequence (DNA): TGTGCCTGGAGTGTACTAGCCGAGAGAGGGACGTACTTC. Protein product: CAWSVLAERGTYF.

The chain joins TRBV6-1 to TRBJ2-7; 9 bases map to TRBD1. J lost 1 base, V lost 5 bases, and 6 bases had no gene match. The germline CDR1 and CDR2 sequences are MNHNS and SASEGT. The CDR3 loop spans 15 amino acids. The CDR3 region is CASSTAGTGSYEQYF. CDR3 coding DNA: TGTGCCAGCAGTACCGCCGGGACAGGGTCCTACGAGCAGTACTTC.

The chain is built from TRBV9 and TRBJ2-1; TRBD2 agrees at 14 bases. There are 15 residues in the CDR3. V lost 3 bases and J lost 8; bases outside the gene matches: 4. Germline V gene sequence: CDR1 SGDLS, CDR2 YYNGEE. Written as DNA, the CDR3 is TGTGCCAGCAGCGCCGGGACTAGCGGGGGTTATGAGCAGTTCTTC. It yields the protein CASSAGTSGGYEQFF.

The CDR3 coding sequence is TGTGCCAGCAGCTACGGCGTGGCAGACCCTAACTATGGCTACACCTTC. As protein: CASSYGVADPNYGYTF. The chain combines TRBV7-8 with TRBJ1-2; D gene uncertain. Germline CDR1 SGHVS, CDR2 FQNEAQ. V dropped 4 bases and J dropped 0 bases, with 15 bases sitting between them. The CDR3 spans 16 residues.

The rearrangement joins TRBV7-3 to TRBJ2-2, with D possibly matching TRBD2 (5 bases). This CDR3 contains 14 residues. Germline V gives CDR1 SGHTA, CDR2 FQGTGA. With 5 bases removed from V and 4 bases from J, the gap between germline ends came to 11 bases. CDR3 sequence: CASSPGKSTGELFF. The CDR3 bases are TGTGCCAGCAGCCCGGGGAAGTCCACCGGGGAGCTGTTTTTT.

V and J are TRBV11-2 and TRBJ2-7, with D possibly being TRBD1 (6 bases). The CDR3 has 16 amino acids. Germline V gene data show CDR1 as SGHAT and CDR2 as FQNNGV. Trimming cost V 1 base and J 3 bases, with 16 bases left between them. CDR3 sequence: CASSLGPGVGFYEQYF. CDR3 nucleotides: TGTGCCAGCAGCTTAGGCCCAGGGGTAGGGTTCTACGAGCAGTACTTC.

The rearrangement joins TRBV6-5 to TRBJ2-5; D call uncertain. Germline-derived CDR1 and CDR2 are MNHEY and SVGAGI. Trimming cost V 0 bases and J 10 bases, with 9 bases left between them. This CDR3 is 12 amino acids long. CDR3 DNA: TGTGCCAGCAGTTACTCGGCAGGAGACCAGTACTTC. This sequence encodes CASSYSAGDQYF.

This chain uses TRBV5-4 with TRBJ2-5, with a weak D call TRBD2 (5 bases). V was clipped by 4 bases and J by 4 bases, with 17 bases between them. CDR1 SGHNT and CDR2 YYREEE come from the germline V gene (reference sequence). The CDR3 has 15 amino acids. The DNA of the CDR3 is TGTGCCAGCAGCGGAAAAACTGGGGAGAGAGAGACCCAGTACTTC. Translating gives CASSGKTGERETQYF.

This clonotype came up once. The chain combines TRBV6-5 with TRBJ2-5; 10 bases are a match to TRBD2. V was clipped by 0 bases and J by 6 bases; unmatched bases: 10. The CDR3 covers 17 residues. Germline V gives CDR1 MNHEY, CDR2 SVGAGI. This CDR3 is CASSYSRASGGRKTQYF. DNA for the CDR3: TGTGCCAGCAGTTACTCGAGGGCTAGCGGGGGCCGAAAGACCCAGTACTTC.

In its sample, this clonotype was seen once. The chain uses TRBV3-1 and TRBJ2-1; 7 positions agree with TRBD2. The CDR3 spans 16 residues. Losses at the gene ends were 0 bases for V and 5 bases for J; bases not matched to a gene: 7. CDR1 and CDR2 (germline): LGHDT, YNNKEL (reference sequence). The DNA of the CDR3 is TGTGCCAGCAGCCAAGAACGGACTAGTTTTAACAATGAGCAGTTCTTC. It is translated as CASSQERTSFNNEQFF.

This chain links TRBV4-3 with TRBJ2-4; the D gene is possibly TRBD1 (6 bases). Germline V gene sequence: CDR1 LGHNA, CDR2 YSLEER. Trimming pared 2 bases from V and 7 bases from J, leaving 12 bases between. This CDR3 region has 14 residues. DNA of the CDR3: TGCGCCAGCAGCCAAAAAGGGGGTTTGAACATTCAGTACTTC. This sequence encodes CASSQKGGLNIQYF.

This clonotype has only one observation. The chain joins TRBV15 to TRBJ2-7; D is undetermined. Germline values: CDR1 LNHNV, CDR2 YYDKDF (reference sequence). This CDR3 has 13 residues. Trimming removed 1 base from V and 6 bases from J, with 10 bases in between. The CDR3 here is CATSRVAGREQYV. CDR3 DNA sequence: TGTGCCACCAGCAGAGTAGCAGGACGCGAGCAGTACGTC.

The chain links TRBV19 to TRBJ2-3, with D hard to call. V was clipped by 9 bases and J by 2 bases, with 3 bases between them. CDR1 and CDR2 from the germline V gene are LNHDA and SQIVND (reference sequence). CDR3 length: 10 amino acids. In DNA form, the CDR3 reads TGTGCCAGAAACACAGATACGCAGTATTTT. Protein product: CARNTDTQYF. Variable domain in full (rest from reference TRBV19 and TRBJ2-3): DGGITQSPKYLFRKEGQNVTLSCEQNLNHDAMYWYRQDPGQGLRLIYYSQIVNDFQKGDIAEGYSVSREKKESFPLTVTSAQKNPTAFYLCARNTDTQYFGPGTRLTVL.

The genes are TRBV30 and TRBJ2-7, with a weak D call TRBD1 (5 bases). V shed 1 base and J shed 0 bases, with 13 bases lying between them. CDR3 size: 15 residues. CDR1 is GTSNPN and CDR2 is SVGIG in the germline V gene (reference sequence). CDR3 DNA sequence: TGTGCCTGGAGTGATACAGGTGGTTTCTCCTACGAGCAGTACTTC. It is translated as CAWSDTGGFSYEQYF.

As DNA, the CDR3 is TGCAGCGTTGGTATCTCAGACACCGGGGAGCTGTTTTTT. It codes for CSVGISDTGELFF. The V call is TRBV29-1, the J call TRBJ2-2; D is unclear. The CDR3 has 13 residues. In germline, CDR1 is SQVTM, CDR2 ANQGSEA. Trimming left V 4 bases short and J 3 bases short, with 9 bases between.